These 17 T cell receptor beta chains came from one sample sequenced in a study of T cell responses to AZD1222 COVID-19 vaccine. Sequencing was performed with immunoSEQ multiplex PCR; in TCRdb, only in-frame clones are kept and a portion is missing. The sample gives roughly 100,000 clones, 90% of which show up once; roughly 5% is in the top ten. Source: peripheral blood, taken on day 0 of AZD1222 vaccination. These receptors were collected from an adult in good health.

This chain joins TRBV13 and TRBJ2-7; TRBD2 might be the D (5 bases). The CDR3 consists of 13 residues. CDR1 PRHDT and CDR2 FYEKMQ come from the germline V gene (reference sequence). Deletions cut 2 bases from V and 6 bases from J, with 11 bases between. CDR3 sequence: CASSLNEGSEQYF. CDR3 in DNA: TGTGCCAGCAGCTTAAACGAGGGTTCCGAGCAGTACTTC.

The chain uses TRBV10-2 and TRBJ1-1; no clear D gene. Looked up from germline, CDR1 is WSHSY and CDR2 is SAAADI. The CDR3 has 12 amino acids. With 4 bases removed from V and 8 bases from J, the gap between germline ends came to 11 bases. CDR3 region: CASSGEALEAFF. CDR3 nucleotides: TGCGCCAGCAGTGGGGAGGCGTTAGAAGCTTTCTTT.

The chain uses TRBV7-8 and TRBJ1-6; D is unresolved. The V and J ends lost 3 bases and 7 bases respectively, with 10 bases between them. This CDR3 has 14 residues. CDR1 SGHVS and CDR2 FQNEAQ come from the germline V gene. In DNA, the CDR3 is TGTGCCAGCAGCTTGAGCATTTCGAATTCACCCCTCCACTTT. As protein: CASSLSISNSPLHF.

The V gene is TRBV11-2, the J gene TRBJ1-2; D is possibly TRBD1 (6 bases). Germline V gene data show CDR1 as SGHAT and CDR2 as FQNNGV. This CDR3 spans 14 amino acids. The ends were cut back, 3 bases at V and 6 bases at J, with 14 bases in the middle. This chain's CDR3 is CASSLQQGIDGYTF. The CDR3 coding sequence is TGTGCCAGCAGCTTGCAACAGGGCATCGATGGCTACACCTTC. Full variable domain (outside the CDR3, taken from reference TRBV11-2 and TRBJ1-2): EAGVAQSPRYKIIEKRQSVAFWCNPISGHATLYWYQQILGQGPKLLIQFQNNGVVDDSQLPKDRFSAERLKGVDSTLKIQPAKLEDSAVYLCASSLQQGIDGYTFGSGTRLTVV.

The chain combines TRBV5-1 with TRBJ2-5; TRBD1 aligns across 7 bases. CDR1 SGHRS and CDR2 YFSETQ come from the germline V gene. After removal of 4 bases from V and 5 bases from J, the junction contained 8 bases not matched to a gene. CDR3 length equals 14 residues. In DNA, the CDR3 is TGCGCCAGCAGCCCACCACAGGGGACGGAGACCCAGTACTTC. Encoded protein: CASSPPQGTETQYF.

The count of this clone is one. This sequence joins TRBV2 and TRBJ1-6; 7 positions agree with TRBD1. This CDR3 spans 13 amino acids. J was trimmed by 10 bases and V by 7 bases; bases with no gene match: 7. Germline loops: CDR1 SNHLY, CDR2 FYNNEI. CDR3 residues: CASTVQGESPLHF. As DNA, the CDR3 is TGTGCCAGCACGGTTCAGGGGGAATCACCCCTCCACTTT.

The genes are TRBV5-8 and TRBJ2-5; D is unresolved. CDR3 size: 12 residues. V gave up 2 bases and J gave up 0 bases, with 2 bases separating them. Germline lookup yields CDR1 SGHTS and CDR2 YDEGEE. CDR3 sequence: CASSFHQETQYF. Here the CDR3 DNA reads TGTGCCAGCAGCTTCCACCAAGAGACCCAGTACTTC.

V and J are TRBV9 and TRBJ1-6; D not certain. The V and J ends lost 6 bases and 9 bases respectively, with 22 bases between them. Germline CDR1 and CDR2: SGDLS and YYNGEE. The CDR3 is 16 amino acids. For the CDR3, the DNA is TGTGCCAGCACCCCGACTCCAAGTGGGCGCATTTCACCCCTCCACTTT. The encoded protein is CASTPTPSGRISPLHF. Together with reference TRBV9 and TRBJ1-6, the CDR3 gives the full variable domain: DSGVTQTPKHLITATGQRVTLRCSPRSGDLSVYWYQQSLDQGLQFLIQYYNGEERAKGNILERFSAQQFPDLHSELNLSSLELGDSALYFCASTPTPSGRISPLHFGNGTRLTVT.

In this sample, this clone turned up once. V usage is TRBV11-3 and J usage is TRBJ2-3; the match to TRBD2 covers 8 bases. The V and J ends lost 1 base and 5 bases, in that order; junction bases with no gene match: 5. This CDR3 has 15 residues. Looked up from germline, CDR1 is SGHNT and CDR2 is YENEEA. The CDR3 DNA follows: TGTGCCAGCAGCTTAGGGACCCGGGGGGGAGATACGCAGTATTTT. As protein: CASSLGTRGGDTQYF.

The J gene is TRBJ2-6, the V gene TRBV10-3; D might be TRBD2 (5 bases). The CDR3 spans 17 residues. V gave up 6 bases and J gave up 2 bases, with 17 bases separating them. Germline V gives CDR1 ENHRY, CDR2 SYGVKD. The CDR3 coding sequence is TGTGCCATCAGGGGCACGGGGAGACAACCTGGGGCCAACGTCCTGACTTTC. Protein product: CAIRGTGRQPGANVLTF.

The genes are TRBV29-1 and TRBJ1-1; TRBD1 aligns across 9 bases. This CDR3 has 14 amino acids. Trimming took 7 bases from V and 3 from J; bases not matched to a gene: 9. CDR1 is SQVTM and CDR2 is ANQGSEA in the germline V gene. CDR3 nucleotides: TGCAGCGGGTTCGGGGGACAGGGTCACACTGAAGCTTTCTTT. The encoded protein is CSGFGGQGHTEAFF. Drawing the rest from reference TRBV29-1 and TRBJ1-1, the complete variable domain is SAVISQKPSRDICQRGTSLTIQCQVDSQVTMMFWYRQQPGQSLTLIATANQGSEATYESGFVIDKFPISRPNLTFSTLTVSNMSPEDSSIYLCSGFGGQGHTEAFFGQGTRLTVV.

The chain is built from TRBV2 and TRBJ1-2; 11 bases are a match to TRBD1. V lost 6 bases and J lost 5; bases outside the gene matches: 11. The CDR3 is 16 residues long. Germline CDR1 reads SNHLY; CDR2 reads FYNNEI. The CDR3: CASRRGQGATGYGYTF. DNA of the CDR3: TGTGCCAGCAGGCGCGGACAGGGGGCTACCGGATATGGCTACACCTTC. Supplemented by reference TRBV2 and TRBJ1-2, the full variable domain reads EPEVTQTPSHQVTQMGQEVILRCVPISNHLYFYWYRQILGQKVEFLVSFYNNEISEKSEIFDDQFSVERPDGSNFTLKIRSTKLEDSAMYFCASRRGQGATGYGYTFGSGTRLTVV.

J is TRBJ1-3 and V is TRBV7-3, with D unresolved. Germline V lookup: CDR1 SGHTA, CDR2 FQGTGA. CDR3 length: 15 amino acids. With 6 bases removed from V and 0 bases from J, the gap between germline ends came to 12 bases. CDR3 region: CASSQDGTSGNTIYF. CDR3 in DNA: TGTGCCAGCAGTCAAGACGGAACCTCTGGAAACACCATATATTTT.

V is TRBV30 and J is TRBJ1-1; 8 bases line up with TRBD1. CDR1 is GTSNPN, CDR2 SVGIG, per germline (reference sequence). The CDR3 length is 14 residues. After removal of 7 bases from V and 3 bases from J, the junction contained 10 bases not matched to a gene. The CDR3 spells CALPRGRRDTEAFF. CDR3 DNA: TGTGCCTTACCCAGGGGGCGCAGAGACACTGAAGCTTTCTTT.

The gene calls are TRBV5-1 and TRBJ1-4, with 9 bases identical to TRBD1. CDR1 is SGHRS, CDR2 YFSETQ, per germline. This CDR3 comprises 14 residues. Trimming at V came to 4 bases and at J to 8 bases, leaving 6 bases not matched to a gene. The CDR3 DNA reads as TGCGCCAGCAGCACGGGACAGGGTGGCGAAAAACTGTTTTTT. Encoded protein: CASSTGQGGEKLFF.

The CDR3 nucleotides are TGTGCCAGCAGCCACCCACTAGCGGACTACCAGAACACCGGGGAGCTGTTTTTT. Translation gives CASSHPLADYQNTGELFF. The rearrangement links TRBV3-1 (or the pseudogene TRBV3-2) to TRBJ2-2; TRBD2 matches at 8 bases. V was clipped by 3 bases and J by 1 base; unmatched bases: 10. CDR1 is LGHDT, CDR2 YNNKEL, per germline (reference sequence). The CDR3 runs 18 residues.

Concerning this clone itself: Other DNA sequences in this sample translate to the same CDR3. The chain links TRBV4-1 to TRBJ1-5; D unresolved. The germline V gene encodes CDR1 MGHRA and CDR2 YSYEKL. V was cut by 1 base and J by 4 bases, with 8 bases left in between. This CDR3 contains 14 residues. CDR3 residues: CASSQGTANQPQHF. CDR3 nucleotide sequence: TGCGCCAGCAGCCAAGGTACAGCGAATCAGCCCCAGCATTTT.